The 19 T cell receptor beta chains below all came from one sample that was sequenced in a study of blood T cells in healthy people across ages. Through a sample-barcoded 5' primer and a J-beta primer mix, a second PCR was run for about 6 to 12 cycles. MiXCR was run by TCRdb on the 5' RACE reads, yielding one entry per CDR3 protein. The profile shows 800,000 or so distinct CDR3 sequences, 25% of them singletons. This sample was shared with a second study, whose subject was T cells of mothers and their children.

The sequenced material came from blood. These receptors came from a boy aged 5-17 years in good health.

This chain joins TRBV14 and TRBJ1-5, with D uncertain. CDR1 is SGHDN, CDR2 FVKESK, per germline. The V gene lost 0 bases and the J gene lost 7 bases, with 7 bases spanning the gap. The CDR3 loop spans 13 amino acids. CDR3 loop: CASSQDEGQPQHF. As DNA, the CDR3 is TGTGCCAGCAGCCAAGATGAGGGACAGCCCCAGCATTTT.

The gene calls are TRBV11-2 and TRBJ2-3, with 14 positions matching TRBD2. Unmatched junction bases numbered 4, after V lost 5 bases and J lost 3 bases. This CDR3 has 16 amino acids. Looked up from germline, CDR1 is SGHAT and CDR2 is FQNNGV. CDR3 DNA: TGTGCCAGCAGCGTGACTAGCGGGAGGGCTACAGATACGCAGTATTTT. It specifies CASSVTSGRATDTQYF.

The chain recombines TRBV4-3 with TRBJ2-1; perhaps D is TRBD1 or TRBD2 (5 bases each). CDR3 length equals 15 residues. V was pared by 4 bases and J by 6 bases, with 16 bases between. Germline lookup yields CDR1 LGHNA and CDR2 YSLEER. The CDR3 reads CASSPTAGAVNEQFF. The CDR3 DNA follows: TGCGCCAGCAGCCCGACGGCCGGGGCGGTCAATGAGCAGTTCTTC.

The chain is built from TRBV3-1 and TRBJ1-4; 9 nucleotides match TRBD1. V trimming: 3 bases; J trimming: 8 bases; junction bases outside the gene matches: 16. The CDR3 has 18 amino acids. Germline V gene sequence: CDR1 LGHDT, CDR2 YNNKEL (reference sequence). CDR3 nucleotides: TGTGCCAGCAGCCATGCGGGACAGGGTCTTGGCCTTCGAGAAAAACTGTTTTTT. This gives the protein CASSHAGQGLGLREKLFF.

The count of this clonotype is one. This chain connects TRBV18 to TRBJ2-1; 13 nucleotides agree with TRBD2. Trimming at V came to 0 bases and at J to 10 bases, leaving 6 bases not matched to a gene. Germline V gene sequence: CDR1 KGHSH, CDR2 LQKENI. The CDR3 runs 16 residues. Here the CDR3 reads CASSPPRLAGGREQFF. The CDR3 nucleotides read TGTGCCAGCTCACCACCGAGACTAGCGGGAGGCCGGGAGCAGTTCTTC.

The chain combines TRBV20-1 with TRBJ1-6; the D is unclear. V was cut by 5 bases and J by 0 bases, with 11 bases left in between. The CDR3 length is 15 residues. Germline CDR1 reads DFQATT; CDR2 reads SNEGSKA (reference sequence). The CDR3 protein is CSAHGRSSYNSPLHF. The CDR3 DNA reads TGCAGTGCTCATGGCAGAAGCTCCTATAATTCACCCCTCCACTTT.

This clonotype was seen a handful of times. The chain couples TRBV18 to TRBJ1-4; 7 positions match TRBD1. The CDR3 sequence is 13 residues long. Per the germline V gene, CDR1 is KGHSH and CDR2 is LQKENI. Trimming at V came to 6 bases and at J to 5 bases, leaving 3 bases not matched to a gene. As DNA, the CDR3 is TGTGCCAGCTCTCAGGGGGAGAATGAAAAACTGTTTTTT. Translated: CASSQGENEKLFF.

Only a few counts were recorded for this clonotype. J is TRBJ1-6 and V is TRBV20-1, with a tentative D call TRBD1 (6 bases). V was clipped by 0 bases and J by 8 bases, with 14 bases between them. This CDR3 region has 15 residues. Per germline, CDR1 DFQATT and CDR2 SNEGSKA (reference sequence). The CDR3 loop reads CSARDRAAGDSPLHF. CDR3 sequence (DNA): TGCAGTGCTAGAGATAGGGCGGCAGGGGATTCACCCCTCCACTTT.

Details on this clonotype: Since no conserved phenylalanine or tryptophan closes the CDR3, a read error is the likely cause. The chain couples TRBV7-2 to TRBJ2-3, with unresolved D. The germline CDR1 and CDR2 sequences are SGHTA and FQGNSA. Between the trimmed V and J ends, which lost 5 bases and 4 bases, there was a span of 16 bases. The length of the CDR3 is 15 residues. CDR3 nucleotides: TGTGCCAGCAGCCCCCAGAGAGGCCTCCCAGATACGCAGTATCTT. This translates into CASSPQRGLPDTQYL.

The chain recombines TRBV29-1 with TRBJ2-7; D is unclear. V was shortened by 6 bases and J by 1 base, with 19 bases between the two germline ends. CDR3 length: 15 residues. The germline V gene has CDR1 SQVTM and CDR2 ANQGSEA. CDR3 region: CSVGGVALNSYEQYF. The DNA of the CDR3 is TGCAGCGTGGGTGGGGTGGCTTTGAATTCCTACGAGCAGTACTTC.

The chain is built from TRBV9 and TRBJ2-5, with TRBD2 matching 10 bases. With V trimmed by 5 bases and J by 2 bases, 9 bases remained unmatched. Germline values: CDR1 SGDLS, CDR2 YYNGEE. This CDR3 is 16 amino acids long. This CDR3 is CASSLSPAGGQETQYF. The CDR3, as DNA: TGTGCCAGCAGTTTAAGCCCAGCGGGAGGGCAAGAGACCCAGTACTTC.

This clonotype was counted at least ten times. The rearrangement uses TRBV18 and TRBJ2-1, with unresolved D. The length of the CDR3 is 13 residues. Germline assignment: CDR1 KGHSH and CDR2 LQKENI. Trimming stripped 5 bases from V and 5 bases from J, with 10 bases between. This CDR3 reads CASSTGLDNEQFF. CDR3 coding DNA: TGTGCCAGCTCAACCGGGCTAGACAATGAGCAGTTCTTC.

Points on this clonotype: The CDR3 does not close with the conserved phenylalanine or tryptophan, likely indicating a read error. The chain joins TRBV7-9 to TRBJ1-2; 7 bases are shared with TRBD1. Germline CDR1 reads SEHNR; CDR2 reads FQNEAQ (reference sequence). This CDR3 contains 14 residues. Germline trimming cut 5 bases from V and 1 base from J; bases unmatched to any gene: 4. The CDR3 DNA reads TGTGCCAGCAGCGGGACAGCGATTAACTATGGCTACACCCTC. This translates into CASSGTAINYGYTL.

This chain links TRBV6-6 with TRBJ2-5; no clear D. The V gene's germline CDR1 is MNHNY and CDR2 SVGAGI (reference sequence). The CDR3 length is 11 residues. Trimming cost V 2 bases and J 7 bases, with 5 bases left between them. CDR3 coding DNA: TGTGCCAGCAGTTACCCTGGGACCCAGTACTTC. Its protein is CASSYPGTQYF.

The V and J genes are TRBV12-3 or TRBV12-4 and TRBJ2-5; tentative D call: TRBD1 (5 bases). The CDR3 covers 19 residues. V was cut by 3 bases and J by 7 bases, with 30 bases left in between. CDR3 loop: CASSLQGTTGYYLYRTQYF. DNA of the CDR3: TGTGCCAGCAGTTTGCAGGGAACCACCGGTTATTATTTGTACAGGACCCAGTACTTC.

This clonotype came up many times. The DNA for the CDR3 is TGCAGCGTTGCGCCTAGAACCAAAAACATTCAGTACTTC. This gives the protein CSVAPRTKNIQYF. The rearrangement uses TRBV29-1 and TRBJ2-4; no firm D call. The V gene's germline CDR1 is SQVTM and CDR2 ANQGSEA. Deletions cut 4 bases from V and 2 bases from J, with 9 bases between. The CDR3 has 13 amino acids.

The V call is TRBV5-1, the J call TRBJ1-1; D is uncertain. Germline V CDR1 and CDR2: SGHRS, YFSETQ. Trimming shortened V by 6 bases and J by 0 bases, and 18 bases separated the two germline ends. The CDR3 loop spans 16 amino acids. The CDR3 region has the DNA TGCGCCAGCACCTCCGGACCACACAGATTGAACACTGAAGCTTTCTTT. Encoded protein: CASTSGPHRLNTEAFF.

The chain combines TRBV20-1 with TRBJ2-7; 9 nucleotides match TRBD2. Per the germline V gene, CDR1 is DFQATT and CDR2 is SNEGSKA (reference sequence). This CDR3 comprises 14 residues. J lost 4 bases, V lost 2 bases, and 6 bases had no gene match. The CDR3 nucleotides read TGCAGTGCTAGAAAGGCGGGAGGGCTATACGAGCAGTACTTC. Protein product: CSARKAGGLYEQYF.

J is TRBJ2-7 and V is TRBV20-1; TRBD2 aligns across 7 bases. CDR3 length: 13 residues. Germline V lookup: CDR1 DFQATT, CDR2 SNEGSKA (reference sequence). Trimming took 6 bases from V and 4 from J; bases not matched to a gene: 9. The chain's CDR3 is CSAGRESAYEQYF. CDR3 nucleotide sequence: TGCAGTGCCGGGCGGGAGTCCGCTTACGAGCAGTACTTC.